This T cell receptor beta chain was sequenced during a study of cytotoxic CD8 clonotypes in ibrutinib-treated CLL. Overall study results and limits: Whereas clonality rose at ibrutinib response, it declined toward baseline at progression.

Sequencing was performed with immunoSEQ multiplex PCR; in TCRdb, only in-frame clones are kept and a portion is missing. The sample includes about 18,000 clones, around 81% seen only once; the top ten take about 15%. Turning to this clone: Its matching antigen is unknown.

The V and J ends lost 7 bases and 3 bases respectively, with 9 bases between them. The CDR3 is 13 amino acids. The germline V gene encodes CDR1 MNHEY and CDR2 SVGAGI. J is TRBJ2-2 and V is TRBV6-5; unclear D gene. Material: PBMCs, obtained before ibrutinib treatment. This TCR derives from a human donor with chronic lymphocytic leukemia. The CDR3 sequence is CASNLDDTGELFF. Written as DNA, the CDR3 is TGTGCCAGCAACTTAGATGACACCGGGGAGCTGTTTTTT.